The 20 T cell receptor beta chains below were found in one sample sequenced in a study of T-cell reconstitution after alpha-beta-depleted transplantation in children. TCRbeta library construction was performed incorporating unique molecular identifiers. TCRdb itself ran the PCR reads through MiXCR, one entry per CDR3 protein. Among about 980,000 distinct CDR3 sequences listed, 25% to 30% were seen once. The source material was PBMCs, mostly from graft donor cells, sampled 360 days after TCRalphabeta/CD19-depleted stem cell transplant. These receptors originate from a boy under two years old who had a stem cell transplant for SCID, so the T cells may come from the graft donor.

This clonotype was found a few times. The chain couples TRBV23-1 to TRBJ2-3; D not certain. TRBV23-1 has ORF status, its function being uncertain. This CDR3 contains 12 residues. Trimming left V 0 bases short and J 6 bases short, with 4 bases between. This CDR3 is CASSQSGDTQYF. The CDR3 DNA is TGCGCCAGCAGTCAATCAGGGGATACGCAGTATTTT.

This clonotype was seen a few times. This chain uses TRBV24-1 with TRBJ2-1, with 8 bases fitting TRBD2. The V gene's germline CDR1 is KGHDR and CDR2 SFDVKD. This CDR3 contains 15 residues. With V trimmed by 4 bases and J by 5 bases, 6 bases remained unmatched. Written as DNA, the CDR3 is TGTGCCACCAGTGAGGCGGGGGGCCGTAACAATGAGCAGTTCTTC. Protein sequence: CATSEAGGRNNEQFF.

The V gene is TRBV7-2, the J gene TRBJ2-5; weak D call: TRBD1 (7 bases). Trimming shortened V by 8 bases and J by 1 base, and 11 bases separated the two germline ends. Germline-derived CDR1 and CDR2 are SGHTA and FQGNSA. CDR3 length: 13 residues. The CDR3, as DNA: TGTGCCAGCGCCCAGGGGGGCCAAGAGACCCAGTACTTC. As protein: CASAQGGQETQYF.

The V gene is TRBV5-1, the J gene TRBJ2-7; D is undetermined. Trimming took 5 bases from V and 7 from J, leaving 16 bases between them. The CDR3 has 13 amino acids. The germline CDR1 and CDR2 sequences are SGHRS and YFSETQ. The DNA for the CDR3 is TGCGCCAGCAGACCGTCGGCCTTCGGGGAGCAGTACTTC. This sequence encodes CASRPSAFGEQYF.

The genes are TRBV4-3 and TRBJ2-3, with D possibly matching TRBD1 (5 bases). The CDR3 loop spans 17 amino acids. V lost 0 bases, J lost 4 bases, and 17 bases lay in between. Germline assignment: CDR1 LGHNA and CDR2 YSLEER. The CDR3 sequence: CASSQDKGAGYADTQYF. CDR3 sequence (DNA): TGCGCCAGCAGCCAAGATAAAGGGGCAGGCTACGCAGATACGCAGTATTTT.

This clonotype was seen a few times. The J gene is TRBJ2-6, the V gene TRBV25-1, with D tentatively TRBD1 (6 bases). V dropped 5 bases and J dropped 0 bases, with 23 bases sitting between them. The CDR3 loop spans 20 amino acids. Germline V gene data show CDR1 as MGHDK and CDR2 as SYGVNS. CDR3 region: CASSPNPGTPNHSGANVLTF. The CDR3 region has the DNA TGTGCCAGCAGTCCCAATCCCGGGACACCAAACCACTCTGGGGCCAACGTCCTGACTTTC.

Ten or more counts support this clonotype. The V and J genes are TRBV4-3 and TRBJ2-3; D call uncertain. The CDR3 has 13 residues. The V and J ends lost 4 bases and 2 bases respectively, with 7 bases between them. The germline V gene has CDR1 LGHNA and CDR2 YSLEER. This CDR3 reads CASSPGLTDTQYF. DNA of the CDR3: TGCGCCAGCAGCCCCGGTCTCACAGATACGCAGTATTTT.

This clonotype has a handful of counts. Written as DNA, the CDR3 is TGTGCCAGCAGTCCATCCGGGGGAGAGAGCTCCTACGAGCAGTACTTC. Translated, it gives CASSPSGGESSYEQYF. J is TRBJ2-7 and V is TRBV4-2, with D perhaps TRBD2 (6 bases). Germline-derived CDR1 and CDR2 are LGHNA and YNFKEQ. Trimming removed 6 bases at V and 0 bases at J, with 18 bases between. CDR3 size: 16 residues.

The chain combines TRBV20-1 with TRBJ2-3; D possibly corresponds to TRBD2 (6 bases). Trimming removed 7 bases at V and 0 bases at J, with 14 bases between. The CDR3 contains 14 residues. Per germline, CDR1 DFQATT and CDR2 SNEGSKA (reference sequence). The CDR3 coding sequence is TGCAGTGTTTTTCGGGGACTGAGCACAGATACGCAGTATTTT. It is translated as CSVFRGLSTDTQYF.

The V call is TRBV27, the J call TRBJ2-7; D is perhaps TRBD1 (5 bases). The CDR3 has 13 residues. Trimming shortened V by 3 bases and J by 6 bases, and 12 bases separated the two germline ends. Germline V CDR1 and CDR2: MNHEY, SMNVEV (reference sequence). The CDR3 region is CASSFQGSPEQYF. As DNA, the CDR3 is TGTGCCAGCAGTTTTCAGGGTTCCCCCGAGCAGTACTTC.

This chain uses TRBV4-1 with TRBJ2-6; D might be TRBD2 (5 bases). Germline CDR1 is MGHRA and CDR2 is YSYEKL. V was clipped by 4 bases and J by 3 bases, with 19 bases between them. CDR3 size: 18 residues. As DNA, the CDR3 is TGCGCCAGCAGCCCCCTCCAGTGGTCAAGCGGTGGGGCCAACGTCCTGACTTTC. Residues: CASSPLQWSSGGANVLTF.

The table lists this clonotype with a count of one. In DNA, the CDR3 is TGTGCCAGCTCACCAAACGGACTAGCGGGGTACAATGAGCAGTTCTTC. Encoded protein: CASSPNGLAGYNEQFF. The rearrangement joins TRBV18 to TRBJ2-1; the match to TRBD2 covers 12 bases. CDR1 is KGHSH, CDR2 LQKENI, per germline. The CDR3 spans 16 residues. Trimming cost V 2 bases and J 4 bases; bases outside gene matches: 3.

V and J are TRBV28 and TRBJ2-3, with a weak D call TRBD2 (6 bases). The CDR3 extends over 16 amino acids. Germline lookup yields CDR1 MDHEN and CDR2 SYDVKM. Trimming cost V 7 bases and J 0 bases, with 17 bases left between them. CDR3 bases: TGTGCCAGCAAGGGTTGGGGCGGGGAGAGCACAGATACGCAGTATTTT. The encoded protein is CASKGWGGESTDTQYF.

This clonotype was counted only a few times. The chain carries TRBV5-1 and TRBJ1-1; D ambiguous. The CDR3 loop spans 14 amino acids. Trimming pared 0 bases from V and 5 bases from J, leaving 11 bases between. Germline lookup yields CDR1 SGHRS and CDR2 YFSETQ. The CDR3 sequence: CASSLGQVVTEAFF. For the CDR3, the DNA is TGCGCCAGCAGCTTGGGGCAGGTGGTGACTGAAGCTTTCTTT. The complete variable domain, with remaining parts taken from reference TRBV5-1 and TRBJ1-1, reads KAGVTQTPRYLIKTRGQQVTLSCSPISGHRSVSWYQQTPGQGLQFLFEYFSETQRNKGNFPGRFSGRQFSNSRSEMNVSTLELGDSALYLCASSLGQVVTEAFFGQGTRLTVV.

This clonotype was seen a handful of times. J is TRBJ1-5 and V is TRBV12-3 or TRBV12-4, with D perhaps TRBD1 (5 bases). The CDR3 has 14 residues. The ends were cut back, 3 bases at V and 6 bases at J, with 12 bases in the middle. CDR3 sequence: CASSFGRGVQPQHF. In DNA, the CDR3 is TGTGCCAGCAGTTTCGGGAGGGGCGTTCAGCCCCAGCATTTT.

This clonotype has only a few counts. The chain is built from TRBV5-1 and TRBJ2-1, with no clear D. This CDR3 spans 13 amino acids. Germline V CDR1 and CDR2: SGHRS, YFSETQ. V lost 6 bases and J lost 5, with 12 bases in between. CDR3 sequence reads: CASTPTGDNEQFF. The CDR3 coding sequence is TGCGCCAGCACCCCGACTGGGGACAATGAGCAGTTCTTC. Together with reference TRBV5-1 and TRBJ2-1, the CDR3 gives the full variable domain: KAGVTQTPRYLIKTRGQQVTLSCSPISGHRSVSWYQQTPGQGLQFLFEYFSETQRNKGNFPGRFSGRQFSNSRSEMNVSTLELGDSALYLCASTPTGDNEQFFGPGTRLTVL.

This chain links TRBV29-1 with TRBJ2-5; weak D call: TRBD1 (6 bases). The V and J ends lost 7 bases and 5 bases respectively, with 14 bases between them. The germline CDR1 and CDR2 sequences are SQVTM and ANQGSEA. The CDR3 contains 12 residues. DNA of the CDR3: TGCAGCGATTACAGGGCTAGGGAGACCCAGTACTTC. It yields the protein CSDYRARETQYF.

Here the CDR3 reads CASSSRGRVYPETQYF. In nucleotides, the CDR3 is TGTGCCAGCAGCTCAAGGGGCAGGGTTTACCCAGAGACCCAGTACTTC. The chain combines TRBV11-2 with TRBJ2-5; tentatively, D is TRBD1 (5 bases). The CDR3 runs 16 residues. V lost 4 bases to trimming and J lost 4 bases, with 19 bases between them. From germline, CDR1 is SGHAT and CDR2 FQNNGV.

This clonotype was found a few times. The V and J genes are TRBV9 and TRBJ2-5, with 13 bases identical to TRBD2. The CDR3 length is 17 residues. V was clipped by 3 bases and J by 1 base; unmatched bases: 6. Per the germline V gene, CDR1 is SGDLS and CDR2 is YYNGEE. CDR3: CASSAGGLAGIQETQYF. Written as DNA, the CDR3 is TGTGCCAGCAGCGCAGGGGGACTAGCGGGGATCCAAGAGACCCAGTACTTC.

The sample holds a few counts of this clonotype. The chain uses TRBV6-5 and TRBJ1-2; D perhaps matches TRBD1 (5 bases). The CDR3 is 15 amino acids. Germline CDR1 is MNHEY and CDR2 is SVGAGI. V lost 2 bases and J 4 bases, leaving 14 bases between the germline ends. The CDR3: CASSYHRDGIYGYTF. The CDR3 DNA sequence: TGTGCCAGCAGTTACCATCGGGACGGGATCTATGGCTACACCTTC.